Detailed here is one TCR beta chain. This record comes from a study of Tregs in tolerant kidney transplant recipients. This CDR3 is built from 14 residues. Trimming pared 4 bases from V and 0 bases from J, leaving 10 bases between. Germline loops: CDR1 SGHDN, CDR2 FVKESK. Measured with immunoSEQ multiplex PCR; TCRdb has only the in-frame clones, and not every one. The sample yields 90,000 to 150,000 clones, around nine tenths seen once. The source is a human donor in good health. The chain is built from TRBV14 and TRBJ2-7; TRBD1 might be the D (6 bases). The sequenced sample was CD4+ T cells from blood. This CDR3 reads CASSLGQLSYEQYF. The CDR3 nucleotides are TGTGCCAGCAGCCTAGGACAGCTCTCCTACGAGCAGTACTTC.